The clone carrying this T cell receptor beta chain was picked up a small number of times. Its specificity is unknown. Expressed TCRB transcripts were sequenced, since all the RNA that had been isolated was reverse transcribed. The assay was immunoSEQ multiplex PCR, and TCRdb's table has in-frame clones only and misses some. There are 600,000 to 700,000 clones in the sample; 12% occur only once, and more than 0.1% lies in the top ten. This sample is part of a study of beta chain features in type 1 diabetes. Trimming removed 0 bases from V and 2 bases from J; junction bases left unmatched: 5. The CDR3 contains 15 residues. Germline values: CDR1 SGHRS, CDR2 YFSETQ. Study outcomes and limitations: People with Type 1 diabetes carried modestly yet significantly shorter TCRB CDR3s in all four CD4+ subsets.

The chain uses TRBV5-1 and TRBJ2-7, with 7 bases aligning to TRBD1. Sequenced sample: naive CD4+ T cells from blood. This receptor was identified in a man aged 30-40 years with type 1 diabetes. This chain's CDR3 is CASSLDRGGAYEQYF. CDR3 sequence (DNA): TGCGCCAGCAGCTTGGACAGGGGTGGCGCCTACGAGCAGTACTTC.